This is a list of T cell receptor beta chains from one sample in a study of blood T cell repertoires in COVID-19. TCRdb's table, derived via immunoSEQ multiplex PCR, lists solely in-frame clones and lacks some. The profile shows approximately 230,000 clones, roughly 80% of them singletons. Source material: peripheral blood. These receptors came from a man at least 80 years old with acute or convalescent COVID-19. The conserved cysteine and the conserved F or W are not part of the CDR3 here. Each record gives: V gene, J gene, CDR3 protein.

>TRBV19|TRBJ1-2
ASSIGRLTGGPTRGYT
>TRBV19|TRBJ1-5
ASSIVGGSQPQH
>TRBV6-5|TRBJ1-1
ASGRRGAEAF
>TRBV5-1|TRBJ1-3
ASSPGGQRNTIY
>TRBV6-5|TRBJ2-1
ASSSGRSYNEQF
>TRBV10-3|TRBJ1-2
AISEMPSSPPT
>TRBV24-1|TRBJ2-7
ATSETPGQGGFYEQY
>TRBV5-1|TRBJ1-2
ASSPDGGLYGYT
>TRBV28|TRBJ2-2
ASGVGRIAGELF
>TRBV19|TRBJ1-2
ASSTRDRGVVGYT
>TRBV2|TRBJ1-1
ASSAVNTEAF
>TRBV7-9|TRBJ2-1
ASSPTSGRHNEQF
>TRBV18|TRBJ2-3
ASSRDRTADTQY
>TRBV5-4|TRBJ2-2
ASRRGGSTGELF
>TRBV18|TRBJ2-2
ASSPGTGRGELF
>TRBV7-2|TRBJ1-6
ASSLRTGAYPLH
>TRBV12-3/TRBV12-4|TRBJ1-2
ASSLQGYYGYT
>TRBV29-1|TRBJ2-6
SVRESGANVLT
>TRBV3-1/TRBV3-2|TRBJ1-3
ASSQASGNTIY
>TRBV5-1|TRBJ2-3
ASSRGTDTQY
>TRBV12-3/TRBV12-4|TRBJ2-7
ASSVDRTYEQY
>TRBV30|TRBJ1-5
AWSVGQVNQPQH
>TRBV5-5|TRBJ2-7
ASSTGPGTGGVYEQY
>TRBV6-1|TRBJ2-3
ASSERTYTDTQY
>TRBV5-5|TRBJ2-7
ASSPRGDRSSYEQY
>TRBV6-6|TRBJ2-3
ASRQGGGADTQY
>TRBV14|TRBJ2-5
ASSRDRAVRTQY
>TRBV18|TRBJ1-2
ASSPPRTAYNYGYT
>TRBV11-2|TRBJ2-1
ASSLVVSGRLWNEQF
>TRBV19|TRBJ2-7
ASNIGQGGSYEQY
>TRBV7-9|TRBJ1-6
ASSLQGTMSGSPLH
>TRBV6-5|TRBJ1-2
ASSYFGDLGGYT
>TRBV28|TRBJ2-7
ASSPGQGREQY
>TRBV27|TRBJ2-6
ASSFGQPGANVLT
>TRBV7-9|TRBJ1-3
ASSFRDRDLGNTIY
>TRBV19|TRBJ1-1
ASSIASLSGAF
>TRBV20-1|TRBJ1-1
SANKITEAF
>TRBV28|TRBJ2-7
ASSVLPVEQY
>TRBV7-2|TRBJ2-2
ASSFTMNTGELF
>TRBV14|TRBJ2-2
ASSPSRVNTGELF
>TRBV7-9|TRBJ1-4
ASSLGRLRENEKLF
>TRBV11-1|TRBJ2-1
ASSQGQGLYNEQF
>TRBV18|TRBJ1-5
ASSEDRSYQPQH
>TRBV3-1/TRBV3-2|TRBJ1-3
ASKNFEGSGNTIY
>TRBV11-2|TRBJ2-5
ASSLRSSGLYQETQY
>TRBV19|TRBJ1-5
ASSIDVRGAYSNQPQH